The sample holds a few counts of the clone carrying this TCR beta chain. Per the germline V gene, CDR1 is SQVTM and CDR2 is ANQGSEA. This CDR3 is built from 15 residues. V shed 3 bases, J shed 4 bases, and the junction held 7 bases outside the gene matches. This sample stems from a study of shared T cell receptors in the human thymus. Sequencing was performed with immunoSEQ multiplex PCR; in TCRdb, only in-frame clones are kept and a portion is missing. The sample holds 540,000 or so clones, around 78% seen once. The same data also contributed to another study, on human thymus T cells. Per that paper: Thymus was obtained from resections taken during corrective heart surgery. Seemingly biased V and J gene usage marked thymic and blood repertoires. Overlap was high between thymic repertoires from unrelated individuals, as reported in related research.

The receptor was isolated from a boy younger than two with a congenital heart defect. V and J are TRBV29-1 and TRBJ2-1; TRBD2 aligns across 9 bases. Sequencing input: thymocytes. The CDR3 DNA follows: TGCAGCGTTGATGAGGGGCGGGAGGGTTACAATGAGCAGTTCTTC. It codes for CSVDEGREGYNEQFF.